This T cell receptor beta chain was identified in a study of cytomegalovirus exposure and HLA in healthy donors. Notes on this clone: Its antigen remains unidentified.

The PCR was carried out with 60 Vbeta primers and 13 Jbeta primers. Method: immunoSEQ multiplex PCR; TCRdb's copy keeps in-frame clones and lacks some. The table lists approximately 140,000 clones, 79% of them singletons, with about 6.9% in the top ten. The CDR3 totals 11 residues. Germline assignment: CDR1 DFQATT and CDR2 SNEGSKA (reference sequence). V lost 8 bases and J lost 8; bases outside the gene matches: 6. General study findings and limits: The authors later found HLA-associated TCR beta chains more clonally expanded than equally common others. An analysis that was carried out later associated 16,000 or so TCR beta sequences with HLA alleles at 0.05 false discovery rate. There was a cluster of highly shared sequence variants that was likely a sequencing artifact.

Sequencing used PBMCs. The TCR originated in a woman aged 40 to 50 in good health and CMV-seropositive. The chain recombines TRBV20-1 with TRBJ2-1, with 7 bases aligning to TRBD1. The CDR3: CSTNRGYEQFF. The CDR3 DNA reads as TGCAGTACCAACAGGGGATATGAGCAGTTCTTC.